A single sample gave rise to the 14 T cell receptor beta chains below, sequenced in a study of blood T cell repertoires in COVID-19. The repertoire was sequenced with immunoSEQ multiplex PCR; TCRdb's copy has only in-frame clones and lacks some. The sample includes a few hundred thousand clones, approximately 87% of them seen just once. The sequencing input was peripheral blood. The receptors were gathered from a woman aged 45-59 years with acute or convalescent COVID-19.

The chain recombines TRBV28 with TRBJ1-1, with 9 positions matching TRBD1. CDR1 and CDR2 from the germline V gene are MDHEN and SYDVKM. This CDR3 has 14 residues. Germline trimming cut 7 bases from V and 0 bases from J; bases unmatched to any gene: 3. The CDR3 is CASIGTGLNTEAFF. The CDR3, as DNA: TGTGCCAGCATCGGGACAGGGCTGAACACTGAAGCTTTCTTT. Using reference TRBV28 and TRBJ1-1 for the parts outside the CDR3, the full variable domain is DVKVTQSSRYLVKRTGEKVFLECVQDMDHENMFWYRQDPGLGLRLIYFSYDVKMKEKGDIPEGYSVSREKKERFSLILESASTNQTSMYLCASIGTGLNTEAFFGQGTRLTVV.

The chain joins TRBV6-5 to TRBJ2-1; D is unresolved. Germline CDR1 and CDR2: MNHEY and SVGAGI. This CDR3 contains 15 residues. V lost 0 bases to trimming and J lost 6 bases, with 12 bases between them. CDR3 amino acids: CASSYSRGRTNEQFF. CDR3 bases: TGTGCCAGCAGTTACTCACGAGGAAGAACCAATGAGCAGTTCTTC.

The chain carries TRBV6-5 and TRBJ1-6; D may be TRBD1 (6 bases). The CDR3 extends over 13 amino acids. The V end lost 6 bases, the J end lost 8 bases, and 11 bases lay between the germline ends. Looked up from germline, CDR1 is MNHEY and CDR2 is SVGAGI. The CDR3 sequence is CASRGAGYSPLHF. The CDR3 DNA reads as TGTGCCAGCAGGGGGGCCGGGTATTCACCCCTCCACTTT.

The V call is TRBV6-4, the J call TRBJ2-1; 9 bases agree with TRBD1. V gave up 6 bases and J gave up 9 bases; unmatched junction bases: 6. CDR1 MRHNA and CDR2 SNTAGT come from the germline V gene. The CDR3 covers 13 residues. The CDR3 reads CASSTGTGSEQFF. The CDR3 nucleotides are TGTGCCAGCAGCACTGGGACAGGGTCTGAGCAGTTCTTC.

CDR3 residues: CASSLPLAGEQFF. The CDR3 coding sequence is TGTGCCAGCAGCTTACCGCTAGCGGGAGAACAGTTCTTC. The V call is TRBV7-9, the J call TRBJ2-1, with 10 bases aligning to TRBD2. The CDR3 runs to 13 residues. J was trimmed by 13 bases and V by 2 bases; bases with no gene match: 5. The germline V gene encodes CDR1 SEHNR and CDR2 FQNEAQ (reference sequence).

The CDR3 coding sequence is TGTGCCAGCAGCTCCAGGGCAACGCCTAATCCAAGAAAACTGTTTTTT. The encoded protein is CASSSRATPNPRKLFF. The chain employs TRBV11-2 and TRBJ1-4; TRBD1 is a possible D gene (5 bases). Trimming left V 4 bases short and J 10 bases short, with 22 bases between. The CDR3 sequence is 16 residues long. Looked up from germline, CDR1 is SGHAT and CDR2 is FQNNGV.

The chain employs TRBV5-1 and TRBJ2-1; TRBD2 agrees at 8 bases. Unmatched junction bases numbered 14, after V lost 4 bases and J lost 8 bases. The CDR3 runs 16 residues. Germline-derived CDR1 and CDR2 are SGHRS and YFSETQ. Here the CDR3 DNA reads TGCGCCAGCAGCCCGGAAGCGGGAGCCGGGTTCTATGAGCAGTTCTTC. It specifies CASSPEAGAGFYEQFF. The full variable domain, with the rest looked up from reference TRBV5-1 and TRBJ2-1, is KAGVTQTPRYLIKTRGQQVTLSCSPISGHRSVSWYQQTPGQGLQFLFEYFSETQRNKGNFPGRFSGRQFSNSRSEMNVSTLELGDSALYLCASSPEAGAGFYEQFFGPGTRLTVL.

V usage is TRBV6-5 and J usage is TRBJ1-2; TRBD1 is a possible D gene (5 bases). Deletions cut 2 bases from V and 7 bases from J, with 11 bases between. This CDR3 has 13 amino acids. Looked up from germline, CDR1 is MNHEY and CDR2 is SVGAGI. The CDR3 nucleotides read TGTGCCAGCAGTTACGTCCAGGGTGGTGGCTACACCTTC. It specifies CASSYVQGGGYTF.

CDR3 in DNA: TGCGCCAGCTCGGTGGGACAGCAGAATGAAAAACTGTTTTTT. Translation gives CASSVGQQNEKLFF. This chain links TRBV5-1 with TRBJ1-4; 7 nucleotides agree with TRBD1. The CDR3 runs to 14 residues. V shed 7 bases and J 5 bases; nucleotides not matched to a gene: 8. Germline values: CDR1 SGHRS, CDR2 YFSETQ. Full variable domain (remainder filled in from reference TRBV5-1 and TRBJ1-4): KAGVTQTPRYLIKTRGQQVTLSCSPISGHRSVSWYQQTPGQGLQFLFEYFSETQRNKGNFPGRFSGRQFSNSRSEMNVSTLELGDSALYLCASSVGQQNEKLFFGSGTQLSVL.

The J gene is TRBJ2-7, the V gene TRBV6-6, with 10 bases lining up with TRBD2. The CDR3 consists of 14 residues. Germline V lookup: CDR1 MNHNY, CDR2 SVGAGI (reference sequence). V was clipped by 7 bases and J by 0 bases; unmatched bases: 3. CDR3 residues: CASKASGSSYEQYF. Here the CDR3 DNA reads TGTGCCAGCAAGGCTAGCGGGAGCTCCTACGAGCAGTACTTC.

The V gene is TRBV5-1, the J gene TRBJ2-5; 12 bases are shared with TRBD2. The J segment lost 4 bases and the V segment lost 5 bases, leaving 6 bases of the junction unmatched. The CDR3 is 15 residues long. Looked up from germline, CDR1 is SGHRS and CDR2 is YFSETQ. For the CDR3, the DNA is TGCGCCAGCAGTTCGACTAGCGGGAGTGTAGAGACCCAGTACTTC. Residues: CASSSTSGSVETQYF.

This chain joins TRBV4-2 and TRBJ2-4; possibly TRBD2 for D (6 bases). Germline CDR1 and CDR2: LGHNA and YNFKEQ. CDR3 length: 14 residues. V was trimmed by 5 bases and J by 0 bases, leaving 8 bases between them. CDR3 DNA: TGTGCCAGCAGCGAGGGACTAGCCAAAAACATTCAGTACTTC. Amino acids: CASSEGLAKNIQYF.

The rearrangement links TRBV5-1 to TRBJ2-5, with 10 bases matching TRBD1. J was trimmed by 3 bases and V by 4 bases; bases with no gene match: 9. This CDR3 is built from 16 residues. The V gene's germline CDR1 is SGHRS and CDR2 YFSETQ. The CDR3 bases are TGCGCCAGCAGCCTCCGACAGGGGGCGTTCGAAGAGACCCAGTACTTC. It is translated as CASSLRQGAFEETQYF.

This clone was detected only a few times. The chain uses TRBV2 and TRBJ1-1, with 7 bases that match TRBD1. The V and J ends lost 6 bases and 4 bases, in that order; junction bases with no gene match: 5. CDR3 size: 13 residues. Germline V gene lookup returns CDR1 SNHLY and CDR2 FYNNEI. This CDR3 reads CASRQGTLTEAFF. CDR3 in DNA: TGTGCCAGCAGACAGGGGACCCTCACTGAAGCTTTCTTT.